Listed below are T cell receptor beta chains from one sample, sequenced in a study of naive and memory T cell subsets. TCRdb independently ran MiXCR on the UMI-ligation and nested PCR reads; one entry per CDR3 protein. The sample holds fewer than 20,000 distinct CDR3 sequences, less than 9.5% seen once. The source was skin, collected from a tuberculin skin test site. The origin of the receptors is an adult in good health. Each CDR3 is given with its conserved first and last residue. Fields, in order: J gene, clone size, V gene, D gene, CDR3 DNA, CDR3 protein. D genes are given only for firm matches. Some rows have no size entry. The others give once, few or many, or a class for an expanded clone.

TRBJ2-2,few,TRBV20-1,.,TGCAGTGCCCAGAGTTGGGGAACGAACACCGGGGAGCTGTTTTTT,CSAQSWGTNTGELFF
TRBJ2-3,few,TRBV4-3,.,TGCGCCAGCAGCCAAGGACGGTCTAGCACAGATACGCAGTATTTT,CASSQGRSSTDTQYF
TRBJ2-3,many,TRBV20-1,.,TGCAGTGCTAGAGCAGGGACTTCTAGCACAGATACGCAGTATTTT,CSARAGTSSTDTQYF
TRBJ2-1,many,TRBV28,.,TGTGCCAGCAGTTTCTCTGACATAGGGTTATTAAATGAGCAGTTCTTC,CASSFSDIGLLNEQFF
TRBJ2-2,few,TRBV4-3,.,TGCGCCAGCAGCCAAGGAGTTCCCGGGGAGCTGTTTTTT,CASSQGVPGELFF
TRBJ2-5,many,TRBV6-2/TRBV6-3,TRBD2,TGTGCCAGCAGTTACTTCGGGGGGGCCCAAGAGACCCAGTACTTC,CASSYFGGAQETQYF
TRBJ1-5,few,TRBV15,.,TGTGCCACCAGCAGAGAGCAGGGGCAAGGGGATCAGCCCCAGCATTTT,CATSREQGQGDQPQHF
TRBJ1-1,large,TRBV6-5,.,TGTGCCAGCAGTTCCGGGTACACTGAAGCTTTCTTT,CASSSGYTEAFF
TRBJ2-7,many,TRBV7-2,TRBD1,TGTGCCAGCAGCCAAGCCGGGACAGGGAACCACGAGCAGTACTTC,CASSQAGTGNHEQYF
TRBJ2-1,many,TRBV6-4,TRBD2,TGTGCCAGCAACCGACTAGCGGGAGGGAATCGCAATGAGCAGTTCTTC,CASNRLAGGNRNEQFF
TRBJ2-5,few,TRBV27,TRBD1,TGTGCCAGCAGTTTCCTCCGGGACAGTTATACCAACTTCCAAGAGACCCAGTACTTC,CASSFLRDSYTNFQETQYF
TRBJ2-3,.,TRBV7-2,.,TGTGCCAGCAGCCCCCCCTCTCGCCCAGATACGCAGTATTTT,CASSPPSRPDTQYF
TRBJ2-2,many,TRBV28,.,TGTGCCAGCAGTTTTTATCGGGTCGCCGGGGAGCTGTTTTTT,CASSFYRVAGELFF
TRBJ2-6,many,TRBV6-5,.,TGTGCCAGCAGTGACCGGGCCTCCAACGTCCTGACTTTC,CASSDRASNVLTF
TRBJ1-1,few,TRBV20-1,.,TGCAGTGCTAGGGGGGGCCCAGAAGGAATCACTGAAGCTTTCTTT,CSARGGPEGITEAFF
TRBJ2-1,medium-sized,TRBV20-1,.,TGCAGTGCTCTCGTTGAGACAGGTTTGTCCTACAATGAGCAGTTCTTC,CSALVETGLSYNEQFF
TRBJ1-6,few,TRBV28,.,TGTGCCAGCAGTGTAACCGGTCAGGGCTCGGGTTCACCCCTCCACTTT,CASSVTGQGSGSPLHF
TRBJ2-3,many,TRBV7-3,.,TGTGCCAGCAGCTTGAGCGAATGGGGCACAGATACGCAGTATTTT,CASSLSEWGTDTQYF
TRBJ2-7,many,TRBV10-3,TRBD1,TGTGCCATCAGTCCGGGACAGGGGGAGCAGTACTTC,CAISPGQGEQYF
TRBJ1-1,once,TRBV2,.,TGTGCCAGCAGTGTTATCGGACAAAACACTGAAGCTTTCTTT,CASSVIGQNTEAFF
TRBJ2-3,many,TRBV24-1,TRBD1,TGTGCCACCAGTGATTTGGGGGACAGGGGCACAGATACGCAGTATTTT,CATSDLGDRGTDTQYF
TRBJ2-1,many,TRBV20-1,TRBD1,TGCAGTGCTAGAGGGACAGGGGACAATGAGCAGTTCTTC,CSARGTGDNEQFF
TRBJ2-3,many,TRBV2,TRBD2,TGTGCCAGCAGTGAACTAGCGGGGGCAGATACGCAGTATTTT,CASSELAGADTQYF
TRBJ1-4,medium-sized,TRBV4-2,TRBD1,TGTGCCAGCAGCCAAGCATTCGGGACAGGTGAAAAACTGTTTTTT,CASSQAFGTGEKLFF
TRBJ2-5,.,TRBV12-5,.,TGTGCTAGTCCCCGGGGGCAAGAGACCCAGTACTTC,CASPRGQETQYF
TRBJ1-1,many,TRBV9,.,TGTGCCAGCAGCCGCCTGGATACGGTGGTCGATCGCCCTGAAGCTTTCTTT,CASSRLDTVVDRPEAFF
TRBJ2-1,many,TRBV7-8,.,TGTGCCAGCAGCTTTTATTTAAGCTACAATGAGCAGTTCTTC,CASSFYLSYNEQFF
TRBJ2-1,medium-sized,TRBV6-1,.,TGTGCCAGCAATAGAGAAGCGTGGTACAATGAGCAGTTCTTC,CASNREAWYNEQFF
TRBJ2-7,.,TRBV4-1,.,TGCGCCAGCAGCCATATAGGTGGGACCTACGAGCAGTACTTC,CASSHIGGTYEQYF
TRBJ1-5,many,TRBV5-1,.,TGCGCCAGCAGCTTGGGGCCGGGCAATCAGCCCCAGCATTTT,CASSLGPGNQPQHF
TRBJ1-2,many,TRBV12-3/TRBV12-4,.,TGTGCCAGCAGTTTTCAAGGGAGGTATGGCTACACCTTC,CASSFQGRYGYTF
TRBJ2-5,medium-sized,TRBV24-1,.,TGTGCCACCAGTGCAGGGAGCCAAGAGACCCAGTACTTC,CATSAGSQETQYF
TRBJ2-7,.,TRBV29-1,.,TGCAGCGTTGCGGACTACGAGCAGTACTTC,CSVADYEQYF
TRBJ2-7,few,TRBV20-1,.,TGCAGTGCCCCGGACCCCGACACAGCTTACTTC,CSAPDPDTAYF
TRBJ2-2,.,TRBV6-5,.,TGTGCCAGCAGTTACTCATGTATCGGGGAGCTGTTTTTT,CASSYSCIGELFF
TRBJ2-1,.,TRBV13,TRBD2,TGTGCCAGCAGCTTACCTAGCGGGGGGGCCAATGAGCAGTTCTTC,CASSLPSGGANEQFF
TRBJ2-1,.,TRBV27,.,TGTGCCAGCAGTTTTCTCAGCTCCTACAATGAGCAGTTCTTC,CASSFLSSYNEQFF
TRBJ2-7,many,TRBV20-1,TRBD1,TGCAGTGCTAGAGGAAAAATGGACAGGGGGCTCTACGAGCAGTACTTC,CSARGKMDRGLYEQYF
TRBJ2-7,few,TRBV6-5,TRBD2,TGTGCCAGCAGGGATCTAGCGGGGGGATCTTACGAGCAGTACTTC,CASRDLAGGSYEQYF
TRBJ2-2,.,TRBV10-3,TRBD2,TGTGCCATCAGTACAAGGGCGGGGAGGGCCGGGGAGCTGTTTTTT,CAISTRAGRAGELFF
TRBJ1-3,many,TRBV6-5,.,TGTGCCAGCAGATCGTCCCAGGCGGGAAACACCATATATTTT,CASRSSQAGNTIYF
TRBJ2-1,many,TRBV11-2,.,TGTGCCAGCAGCTCGGTTTCCGGAAAGGGGAGCAATGAGCAGTTCTTC,CASSSVSGKGSNEQFF
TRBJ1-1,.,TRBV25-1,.,TGTGCCAGCAGTTCCCAAACGCGTATCGACCTCATGAACACTGAAGCTTTCTTT,CASSSQTRIDLMNTEAFF
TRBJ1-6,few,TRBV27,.,TGTGCCAGCAGTCCCCTTCGCTCACCCCTCCACTTT,CASSPLRSPLHF
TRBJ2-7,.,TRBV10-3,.,TGTGCCACCGCGGTGCGGCAGGGCTGGGAAACCTACGAGCAGTACTTC,CATAVRQGWETYEQYF
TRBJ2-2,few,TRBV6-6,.,TGTGCCAGCAGGGCAGGGTACACCGGGGAGCTGTTTTTT,CASRAGYTGELFF
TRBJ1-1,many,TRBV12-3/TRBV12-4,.,TGTGCCAGCAGTCCGGGCGGTGAAGCTTTCTTT,CASSPGGEAFF
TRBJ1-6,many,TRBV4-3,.,TGCGCCAGCAGCCAAGATTTTTGGGAAGAGTCCCTCCACTTT,CASSQDFWEESLHF
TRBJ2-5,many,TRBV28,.,TGTGCCAGCCGTCGGGCGACTAACCCGTACCAAGAGACCCAGTACTTC,CASRRATNPYQETQYF
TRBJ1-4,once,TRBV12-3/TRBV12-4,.,TGTGCCAGCTGCCCCCCCCTTTCGGGTGAAAAACTGTTTTTT,CASCPPLSGEKLFF
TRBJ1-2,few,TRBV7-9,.,TGTGCCAGCAGCCACCAGGAACCCTATCCCTATGGCTACACCTTC,CASSHQEPYPYGYTF
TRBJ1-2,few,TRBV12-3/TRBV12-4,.,TGTGCCAGCAGGACCGACGCTAACTATGGCTACACCTTC,CASRTDANYGYTF
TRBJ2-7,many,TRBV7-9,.,TGTGCCAGCAGCTATTCAGGGGCGGGGGAGCAGTACTTC,CASSYSGAGEQYF
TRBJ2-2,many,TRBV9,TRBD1,TGTGCCAGCAGCCGGGACAGTTACACCGGGGAGCTGTTTTTT,CASSRDSYTGELFF